These 6 T cell receptor beta chains came from one sample sequenced in a study of blood T cell repertoires in COVID-19. The data were produced by immunoSEQ multiplex PCR, yet TCRdb's version contains in-frame clones alone and is incomplete. The table includes around 49,000 clones, roughly 79% detected once. The specimen sequenced was peripheral blood. The receptors were gathered from a woman older than 75 with COVID-19, enrolled during active disease.

The chain couples TRBV5-1 to TRBJ2-7, with TRBD1 matching 9 bases. From germline, CDR1 is SGHRS and CDR2 YFSETQ. The CDR3 covers 14 residues. V shed 3 bases and J 2 bases; nucleotides not matched to a gene: 3. CDR3 sequence: CASSWTGEPYEQYF. Here the CDR3 DNA reads TGCGCCAGCAGCTGGACAGGGGAACCCTACGAGCAGTACTTC.

J is TRBJ2-3 and V is TRBV6-5; the D gene is possibly TRBD2 (5 bases). The V end was cut by 8 bases, the J end by 2 bases, with 11 bases between. The CDR3 runs 13 residues. The V gene's germline CDR1 is MNHEY and CDR2 SVGAGI. CDR3 DNA sequence: TGTGCCAGCGCCGGGATTTTCACAGATACGCAGTATTTT. Amino acids: CASAGIFTDTQYF.

The rearrangement links TRBV5-1 to TRBJ2-1; TRBD2 agrees at 8 bases. CDR1 SGHRS and CDR2 YFSETQ come from the germline V gene. This CDR3 spans 14 amino acids. The J segment lost 9 bases and the V segment lost 4 bases, leaving 9 bases of the junction unmatched. CDR3 sequence: CASSPSGGPVEQFF. The CDR3 nucleotides are TGCGCCAGCAGCCCATCGGGAGGGCCTGTTGAGCAGTTCTTC.

The chain uses TRBV11-2 and TRBJ2-5, with a tentative D call TRBD2 (6 bases). Per the germline V gene, CDR1 is SGHAT and CDR2 is FQNNGV. The CDR3 contains 15 residues. Trimming pared 1 base from V and 6 bases from J, leaving 15 bases between. CDR3 sequence: CASSLGGTVGKTQYF. As DNA, the CDR3 is TGTGCCAGCAGCTTAGGCGGGACGGTAGGAAAGACCCAGTACTTC.

The chain uses TRBV6-5 and TRBJ1-1, with unresolved D. There are 11 residues in the CDR3. Looked up from germline, CDR1 is MNHEY and CDR2 is SVGAGI. The V and J ends lost 8 bases and 3 bases respectively, with 7 bases between them. The CDR3 DNA reads TGTGCCAGCCCCCGGGACACTGAAGCTTTCTTT. Translation gives CASPRDTEAFF.

The chain carries TRBV29-1 and TRBJ1-2; TRBD1 might be the D (5 bases). CDR1 is SQVTM and CDR2 is ANQGSEA in the germline V gene. This CDR3 has 12 amino acids. The V end lost 6 bases, the J end lost 3 bases, and 11 bases lay between the germline ends. The chain's CDR3 is CSVPTGYYGYTF. In DNA, the CDR3 is TGCAGCGTCCCAACAGGTTACTATGGCTACACCTTC. Using reference TRBV29-1 and TRBJ1-2 for the parts outside the CDR3, the full variable domain is SAVISQKPSRDICQRGTSLTIQCQVDSQVTMMFWYRQQPGQSLTLIATANQGSEATYESGFVIDKFPISRPNLTFSTLTVSNMSPEDSSIYLCSVPTGYYGYTFGSGTRLTVV.